This TCR beta chain came from a study of T cells of healthy individuals. This clonotype was picked up a small number of times. V lost 4 bases and J lost 5, with 21 bases in between. CDR1 is LGHNA and CDR2 is YSLEER in the germline V gene. This CDR3 spans 16 amino acids. One entry per CDR3 protein results from TCRdb running MiXCR on the 5' RACE reads. Here the sample spans tens of thousands of distinct CDR3 sequences, around 15% being singletons. The J gene is TRBJ2-7, the V gene TRBV4-3; possible D gene TRBD1, 6 bases. The TCR originated in a human donor in good health. The CDR3, as DNA: TGCGCCAGCAGCCTTACAGGGTCGGGCCTACTGGACGAGCAGTACTTC. This gives the protein CASSLTGSGLLDEQYF.